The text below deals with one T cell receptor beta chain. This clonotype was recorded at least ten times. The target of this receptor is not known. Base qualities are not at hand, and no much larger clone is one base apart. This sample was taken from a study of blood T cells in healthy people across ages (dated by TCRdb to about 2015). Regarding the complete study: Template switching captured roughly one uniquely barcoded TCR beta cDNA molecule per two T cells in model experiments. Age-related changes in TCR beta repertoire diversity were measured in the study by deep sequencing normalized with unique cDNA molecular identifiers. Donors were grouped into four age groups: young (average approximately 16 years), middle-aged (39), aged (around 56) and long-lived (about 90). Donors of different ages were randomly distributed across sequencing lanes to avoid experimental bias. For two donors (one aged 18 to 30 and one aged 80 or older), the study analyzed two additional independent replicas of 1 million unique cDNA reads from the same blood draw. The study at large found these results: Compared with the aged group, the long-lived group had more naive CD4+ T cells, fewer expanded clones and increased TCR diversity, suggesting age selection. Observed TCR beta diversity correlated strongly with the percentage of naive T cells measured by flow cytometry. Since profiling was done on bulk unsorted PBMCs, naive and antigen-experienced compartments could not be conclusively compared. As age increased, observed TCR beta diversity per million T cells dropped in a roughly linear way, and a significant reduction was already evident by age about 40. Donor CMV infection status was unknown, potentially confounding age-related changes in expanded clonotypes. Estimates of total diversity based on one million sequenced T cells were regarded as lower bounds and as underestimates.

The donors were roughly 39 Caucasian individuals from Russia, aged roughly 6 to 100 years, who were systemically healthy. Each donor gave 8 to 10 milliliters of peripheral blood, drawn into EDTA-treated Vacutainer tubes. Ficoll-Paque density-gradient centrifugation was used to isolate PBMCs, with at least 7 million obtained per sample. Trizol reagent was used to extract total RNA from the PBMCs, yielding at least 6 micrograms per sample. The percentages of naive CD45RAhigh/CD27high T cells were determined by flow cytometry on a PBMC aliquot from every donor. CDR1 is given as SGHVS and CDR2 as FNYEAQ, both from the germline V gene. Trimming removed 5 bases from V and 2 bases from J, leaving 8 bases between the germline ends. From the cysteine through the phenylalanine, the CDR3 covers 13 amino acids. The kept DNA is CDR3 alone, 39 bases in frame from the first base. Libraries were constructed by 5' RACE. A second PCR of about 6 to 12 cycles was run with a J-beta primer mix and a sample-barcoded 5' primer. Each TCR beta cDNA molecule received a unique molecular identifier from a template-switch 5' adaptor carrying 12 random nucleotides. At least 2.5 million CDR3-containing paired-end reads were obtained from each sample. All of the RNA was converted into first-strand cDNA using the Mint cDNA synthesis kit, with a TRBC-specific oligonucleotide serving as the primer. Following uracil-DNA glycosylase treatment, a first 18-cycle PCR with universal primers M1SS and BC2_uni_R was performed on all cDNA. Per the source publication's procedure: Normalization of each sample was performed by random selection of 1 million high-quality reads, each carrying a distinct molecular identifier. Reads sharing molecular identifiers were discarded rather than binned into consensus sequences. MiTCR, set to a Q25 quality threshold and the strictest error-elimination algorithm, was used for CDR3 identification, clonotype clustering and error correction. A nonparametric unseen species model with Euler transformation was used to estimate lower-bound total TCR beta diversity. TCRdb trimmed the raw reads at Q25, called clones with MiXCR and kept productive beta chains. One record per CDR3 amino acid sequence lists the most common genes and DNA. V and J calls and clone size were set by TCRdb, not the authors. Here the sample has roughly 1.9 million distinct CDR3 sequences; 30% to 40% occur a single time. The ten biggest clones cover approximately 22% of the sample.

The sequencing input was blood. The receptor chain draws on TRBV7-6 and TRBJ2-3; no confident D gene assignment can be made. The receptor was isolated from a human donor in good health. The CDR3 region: CASSLSLTDTQYF. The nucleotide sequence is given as TGTGCCAGCAGCCTCAGCCTCACAGATACGCAGTATTTT. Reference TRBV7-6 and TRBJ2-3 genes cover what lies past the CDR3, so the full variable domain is GAGVSQSPRYKVTKRGQDVALRCDPISGHVSLYWYRQALGQGPEFLTYFNYEAQQDKSGLPNDRFSAERPEGSISTLTIQRTEQRDSAMYRCASSLSLTDTQYFGPGTRLTVL.